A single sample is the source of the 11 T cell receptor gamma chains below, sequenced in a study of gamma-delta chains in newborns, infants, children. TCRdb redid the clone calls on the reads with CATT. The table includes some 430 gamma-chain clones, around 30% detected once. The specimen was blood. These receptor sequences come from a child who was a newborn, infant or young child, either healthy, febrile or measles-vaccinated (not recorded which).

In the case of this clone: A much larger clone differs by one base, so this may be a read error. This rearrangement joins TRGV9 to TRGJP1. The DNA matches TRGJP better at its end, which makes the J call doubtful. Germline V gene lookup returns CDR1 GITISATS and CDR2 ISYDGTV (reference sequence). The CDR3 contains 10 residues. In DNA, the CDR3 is TGTGCCTTGTGCGGATGGTTCAAGGTATTT. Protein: CALCGWFKVF.

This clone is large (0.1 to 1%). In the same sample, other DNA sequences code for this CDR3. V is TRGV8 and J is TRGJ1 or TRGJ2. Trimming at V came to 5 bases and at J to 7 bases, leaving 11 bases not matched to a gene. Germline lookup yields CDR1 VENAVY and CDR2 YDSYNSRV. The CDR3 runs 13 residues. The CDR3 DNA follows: TGTGCCACCTGGGGGGGTTTCCGGTATAAGAAACTCTTT. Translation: CATWGGFRYKKLF.

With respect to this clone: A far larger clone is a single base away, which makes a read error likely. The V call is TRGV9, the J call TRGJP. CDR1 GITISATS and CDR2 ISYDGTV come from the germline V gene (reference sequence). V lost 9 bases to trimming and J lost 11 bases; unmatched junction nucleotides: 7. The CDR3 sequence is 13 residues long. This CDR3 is CALRKVGKKIKVF. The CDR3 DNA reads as TGTGCCTTGCGGAAGGTGGGCAAAAAAATCAAGGTATTT.

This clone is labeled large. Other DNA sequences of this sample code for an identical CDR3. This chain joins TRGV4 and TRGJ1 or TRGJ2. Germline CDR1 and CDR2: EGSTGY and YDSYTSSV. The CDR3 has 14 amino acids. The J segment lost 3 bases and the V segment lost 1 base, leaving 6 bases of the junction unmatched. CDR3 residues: CATWDGRSYYKKLF. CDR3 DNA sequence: TGTGCCACCTGGGATGGACGGAGTTATTATAAGAAACTCTTT.

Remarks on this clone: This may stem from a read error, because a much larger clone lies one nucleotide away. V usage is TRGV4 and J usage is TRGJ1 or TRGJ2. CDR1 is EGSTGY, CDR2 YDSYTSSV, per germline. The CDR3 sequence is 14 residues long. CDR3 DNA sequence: TGTGCCACCAGGGATGGACGGAGTTATTATAAGAAACTCTTT. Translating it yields CATRDGRSYYKKLF.

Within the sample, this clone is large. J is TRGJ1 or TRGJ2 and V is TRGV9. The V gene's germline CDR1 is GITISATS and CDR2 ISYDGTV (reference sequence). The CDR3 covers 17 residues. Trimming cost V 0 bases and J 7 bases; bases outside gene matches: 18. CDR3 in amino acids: CALWEVHSRLLGYKKLF. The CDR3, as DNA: TGTGCCTTGTGGGAGGTGCATAGTCGGCTGTTAGGGTATAAGAAACTCTTT.

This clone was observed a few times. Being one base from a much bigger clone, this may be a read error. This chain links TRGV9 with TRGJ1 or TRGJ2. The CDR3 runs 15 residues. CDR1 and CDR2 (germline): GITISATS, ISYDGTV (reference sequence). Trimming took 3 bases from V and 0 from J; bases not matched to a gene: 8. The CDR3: CALWEWNVNYYKKLF. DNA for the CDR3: TGTGCCTTGTGGGAGTGGAACGTGAATTATTATAAGAAACTCTTT.

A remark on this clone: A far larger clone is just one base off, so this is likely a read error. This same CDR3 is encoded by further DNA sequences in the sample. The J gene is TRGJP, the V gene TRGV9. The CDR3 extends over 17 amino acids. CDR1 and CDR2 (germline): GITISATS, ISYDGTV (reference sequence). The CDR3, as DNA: TGTGCCTTGTGGGAGGCCGTTCAAGAGCTGGGCAAAAAAATCAAGGTATTT. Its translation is CALWEAVQELGKKIKVF.

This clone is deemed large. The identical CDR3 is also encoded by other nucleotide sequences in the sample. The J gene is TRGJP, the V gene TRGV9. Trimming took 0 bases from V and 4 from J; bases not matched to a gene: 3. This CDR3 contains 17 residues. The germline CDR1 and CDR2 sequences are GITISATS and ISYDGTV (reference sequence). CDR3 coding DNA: TGTGCCTTGTGGGAGGTGGCCCAAGAGTTGGGCAAAAAAATCAAGGTATTT. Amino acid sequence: CALWEVAQELGKKIKVF.

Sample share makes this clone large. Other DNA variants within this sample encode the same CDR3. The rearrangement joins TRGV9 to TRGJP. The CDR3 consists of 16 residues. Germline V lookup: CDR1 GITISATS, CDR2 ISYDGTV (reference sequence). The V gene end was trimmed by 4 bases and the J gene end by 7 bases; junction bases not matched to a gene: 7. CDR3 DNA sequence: TGTGCCTTGTGGGAAGTTCTGGAGTTGGGCAAAAAAATCAAGGTATTT. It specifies CALWEVLELGKKIKVF.

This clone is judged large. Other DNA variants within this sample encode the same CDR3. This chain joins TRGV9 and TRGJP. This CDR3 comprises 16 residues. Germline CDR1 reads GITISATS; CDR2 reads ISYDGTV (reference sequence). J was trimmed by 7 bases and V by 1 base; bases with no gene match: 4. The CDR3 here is CALWEVRELGKKIKVF. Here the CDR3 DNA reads TGTGCCTTGTGGGAGGTCCGGGAGTTGGGCAAAAAAATCAAGGTATTT.